This is a list of T cell receptor beta chains from one sample in a study of cytomegalovirus exposure and HLA in healthy donors. Generated by immunoSEQ multiplex PCR, the TCRdb table keeps only in-frame clones and is missing some. The sample lists 150,000 to 200,000 clones, under 90% occurring once. The sequenced sample consisted of PBMCs. All receptors come from a man under 40 in good health and CMV-seropositive. Both conserved end residues are part of each CDR3. D genes are given only for firm matches. Clone sizes are given selectively: once, few, many, or a class where the clone is expanded.

>TRBJ1-5|NA|TRBV7-2|TRBD1
TGTGCCAGCAGCTTATGGGACAGGGGAACTAGCAATCAGCCCCAGCATTTT
CASSLWDRGTSNQPQHF
>TRBJ2-3|NA|TRBV7-2|NA
TGTGCCAGCAGCGCCTTACTAGCTAGCACAGATACGCAGTATTTT
CASSALLASTDTQYF
>TRBJ2-2|NA|TRBV7-3|TRBD2
TGTGCCAGCAGCTTAACGAGCGGGAGCGCGGCCACCGGGGAGCTGTTTTTT
CASSLTSGSAATGELFF
>TRBJ1-4|few|TRBV5-1|NA
TGCGCCAGCAGCCCCTTAAGTGGGCCCTTTGGAGAAAAACTGTTTTTT
CASSPLSGPFGEKLFF
>TRBJ2-6|few|TRBV6-4|TRBD2
TGTGCCAGCAGTCGGGGGGGGTCTGGGGCCAACGTCCTGACTTTC
CASSRGGSGANVLTF
>TRBJ1-5|few|TRBV9|NA
TGTGCCAGCAGCCCAGACCCGGCCGGGGATCAGCCCCAGCATTTT
CASSPDPAGDQPQHF
>TRBJ2-3|few|TRBV6-6|NA
TGTGCCAGCAGTGGGGCGGGGCGGAGCACAGATACGCAGTATTTT
CASSGAGRSTDTQYF
>TRBJ1-4|NA|TRBV2|TRBD1
TGTGCCAGCAGTCCAAGACAGGGATCTAATGAAAAACTGTTTTTT
CASSPRQGSNEKLFF
>TRBJ2-5|NA|TRBV9|NA
TGTGCCAGCAGCGTATCTAAGGGGCATGGAGAGACCCAGTACTTC
CASSVSKGHGETQYF
>TRBJ1-4|NA|TRBV9|TRBD1
TGTGCCAGCAGCGGTTCATTTTTAACAGGGGGCACTAATGAAAAACTGTTTTTT
CASSGSFLTGGTNEKLFF
>TRBJ2-7|once|TRBV2|NA
TGTGCCAGCACCCCAGAAGGTGGGCTTAAGAAGTACTTC
CASTPEGGLKKYF
>TRBJ1-2|once|TRBV18|TRBD1
TGTGCCAGCTCACCATGGCAGGGGGACTATGGCTACACCTTC
CASSPWQGDYGYTF
>TRBJ2-1|NA|TRBV20-1|NA
TGCAGTGCTCGGGACTCACCGGAGCAGTTCTTC
CSARDSPEQFF
>TRBJ2-7|NA|TRBV5-1|TRBD2
TGCGCCAGCAGCTTGGGCAGAGTAGCGGGAGCCGAGCAGTACTTC
CASSLGRVAGAEQYF